The following is a T cell receptor (beta chain) sequence with its context. The sample belongs to a study of blood T cell repertoires in COVID-19. The authors' processing: How many nucleated cells were present was estimated from reference gene primer amplification. Clones were sequenced by immunoSEQ multiplex PCR, and TCRdb holds only the in-frame ones, with some missing. The V and J calls and clone size come from that table; D and trimming were worked out from the DNA. Of approximately 150,000 clones listed, about 87% are singletons. The length of the CDR3 is 17 residues. Germline V gene data show CDR1 as MNHNY and CDR2 as SVGAGI (reference sequence). Trimming cost V 5 bases and J 5 bases; bases outside gene matches: 14.

This chain links TRBV6-6 with TRBJ2-3, with 9 bases identical to TRBD2. This TCR derives from a human donor in a cohort sampled during active COVID-19. The source material was peripheral blood. This CDR3 is CASSPETLAGKLDTQYF. The CDR3 DNA sequence: TGTGCCAGCAGTCCCGAAACCCTAGCGGGGAAGCTAGATACGCAGTATTTT.